The 22 T cell receptor beta chains presented below share a single source sample, sequenced in a study of T cell responses to AZD1222 COVID-19 vaccine. Assay: immunoSEQ multiplex PCR; the TCRdb copy retains only in-frame clones and omits some. The data hold under 200,000 clones, with around nine tenths observed a single time. The sample was peripheral blood, taken 28 days after the second dose of the MenACWY control vaccine. These receptors were taken from an adult who received the MenACWY meningococcal vaccine as a control.

The genes are TRBV7-9 and TRBJ2-3; TRBD2 is a possible D gene (6 bases). The germline CDR1 and CDR2 sequences are SEHNR and FQNEAQ (reference sequence). This CDR3 has 14 residues. V was clipped by 5 bases and J by 4 bases, with 13 bases between them. The CDR3 is CASSPPSGADTQYF. The CDR3, as DNA: TGTGCCAGCAGCCCCCCTTCGGGGGCAGATACGCAGTATTTT. The entire variable domain, with the rest obtained from reference TRBV7-9 and TRBJ2-3, is as follows: DTGVSQNPRHKITKRGQNVTFRCDPISEHNRLYWYRQTLGQGPEFLTYFQNEAQLEKSRLLSDRFSAERPKGSFSTLEIQRTEQGDSAMYLCASSPPSGADTQYFGPGTRLTVL.

V usage is TRBV7-2 and J usage is TRBJ2-7; D gene uncertain. Trimming removed 5 bases from V and 2 bases from J, with 10 bases in between. The germline CDR1 and CDR2 sequences are SGHTA and FQGNSA. This CDR3 spans 13 amino acids. CDR3 loop: CASSRSPTYEQYF. CDR3 nucleotide sequence: TGTGCCAGCAGCCGCTCGCCTACCTACGAGCAGTACTTC.

The V gene is TRBV9, the J gene TRBJ2-1; maybe TRBD1 (5 bases). V gave up 4 bases and J gave up 5 bases, with 13 bases separating them. The CDR3 loop spans 14 amino acids. Germline V gives CDR1 SGDLS, CDR2 YYNGEE. The CDR3 sequence is CASSPPATDNEQFF. In nucleotides, the CDR3 is TGTGCCAGCAGCCCCCCCGCGACAGACAATGAGCAGTTCTTC.

The chain combines TRBV27 with TRBJ1-2, with 7 bases identical to TRBD1. Germline V CDR1 and CDR2: MNHEY, SMNVEV (reference sequence). Trimming removed 5 bases from V and 4 bases from J; junction bases left unmatched: 4. This CDR3 has 13 amino acids. The DNA for the CDR3 is TGTGCCAGCAGTATAGGGGGCGGCTATGGCTACACCTTC. Its translation is CASSIGGGYGYTF.

This sequence joins TRBV24-1 and TRBJ2-1; 9 nucleotides agree with TRBD1. CDR3 size: 16 residues. The trim removed 4 bases at V and 7 bases at J, leaving 10 bases unmatched. Germline CDR1 and CDR2: KGHDR and SFDVKD. CDR3 in amino acids: CATSEPGTGITNEQFF. In DNA, the CDR3 is TGTGCCACCAGTGAGCCGGGGACAGGGATAACGAATGAGCAGTTCTTC.

This chain links TRBV5-4 with TRBJ2-1; 7 positions agree with TRBD1. The CDR3 runs to 14 residues. Germline V gene lookup returns CDR1 SGHNT and CDR2 YYREEE (reference sequence). V lost 2 bases to trimming and J lost 7 bases; unmatched junction nucleotides: 6. CDR3 sequence (DNA): TGTGCCAGCAGCTTACAGGGGTCCGGGAATGAGCAGTTCTTC. Its protein is CASSLQGSGNEQFF.

The chain employs TRBV7-6 and TRBJ2-5; 9 bases map to TRBD2. V shed 6 bases, J shed 4 bases, and the junction held 3 bases outside the gene matches. CDR3 size: 13 residues. Germline V lookup: CDR1 SGHVS, CDR2 FNYEAQ. The CDR3 is CASRSLAGETQYF. Here the CDR3 DNA reads TGTGCCAGCAGGTCACTAGCGGGAGAGACCCAGTACTTC.

V and J are TRBV7-3 and TRBJ2-7; 10 nucleotides agree with TRBD1. Germline V gives CDR1 SGHTA, CDR2 FQGTGA. This CDR3 spans 15 amino acids. Germline trimming cut 5 bases from V and 2 bases from J; bases unmatched to any gene: 6. CDR3 sequence reads: CASSRGQGPAYEQYF. The CDR3 DNA reads as TGTGCCAGCAGCCGGGGACAGGGGCCCGCCTACGAGCAGTACTTC.

The CDR3 region is CASSPRGSGSANEQFF. CDR3 DNA: TGCGCCAGCAGCCCTCGGGGGAGCGGGAGCGCCAATGAGCAGTTCTTC. V usage is TRBV5-1 and J usage is TRBJ2-1, with 8 positions matching TRBD2. CDR1 and CDR2 from the germline V gene are SGHRS and YFSETQ. The CDR3 covers 16 residues. Trimming removed 4 bases from V and 6 bases from J; junction bases left unmatched: 12.

V gene TRBV7-3 combines with J gene TRBJ2-2, with D perhaps being TRBD1 or TRBD2 (5 bases each). CDR1 and CDR2 from the germline V gene are SGHTA and FQGTGA. The CDR3 runs 14 residues. Trimming stripped 7 bases from V and 0 bases from J, with 9 bases between. CDR3 in DNA: TGTGCCAGCATGAGGGGTCCGAACACCGGGGAGCTGTTTTTT. Translated: CASMRGPNTGELFF. The whole variable domain, remainder taken from reference TRBV7-3 and TRBJ2-2, is GAGVSQTPSNKVTEKGKYVELRCDPISGHTALYWYRQSLGQGPEFLIYFQGTGAADDSGLPNDRFFAVRPEGSVSTLKIQRTERGDSAVYLCASMRGPNTGELFFGEGSRLTVL.

The DNA for the CDR3 is TGTGCCAGCAGCCAAGGGGTGTTAGGACAGCTTAATTCACCCCTCCACTTT. As protein: CASSQGVLGQLNSPLHF. This chain joins TRBV3-1 (or the pseudogene TRBV3-2) and TRBJ1-6, with D perhaps matching TRBD1 (6 bases). Looked up from germline, CDR1 is LGHDT and CDR2 is YNNKEL (reference sequence). This CDR3 has 17 amino acids. Between the trimmed V and J ends, which lost 1 base and 6 bases, there was a span of 16 bases.

V is TRBV27 and J is TRBJ1-2; tentatively, D is TRBD1 (5 bases). The ends were cut back, 3 bases at V and 5 bases at J, with 10 bases in the middle. Per germline, CDR1 MNHEY and CDR2 SMNVEV (reference sequence). The CDR3 length is 13 residues. The CDR3, as DNA: TGTGCCAGCAGTTTCCACAGGCTATATGGCTACACCTTC. Translation gives CASSFHRLYGYTF.

The chain employs TRBV27 and TRBJ2-2; 9 bases line up with TRBD1. This CDR3 contains 17 residues. J lost 6 bases, V lost 2 bases, and 10 bases had no gene match. Germline CDR1 is MNHEY and CDR2 is SMNVEV (reference sequence). CDR3 region: CASSLGPYRGRAGELFF. The CDR3 DNA follows: TGTGCCAGCAGTTTAGGCCCTTACAGGGGGCGCGCCGGGGAGCTGTTTTTT.

The chain has TRBV10-3 and TRBJ1-4, with D possibly matching TRBD1 (5 bases). There are 14 residues in the CDR3. V dropped 4 bases and J dropped 8 bases, with 14 bases sitting between them. In germline, CDR1 is ENHRY, CDR2 SYGVKD. This CDR3 reads CAISGQSGVEKLFF. The CDR3 DNA reads TGTGCCATCAGTGGACAGTCGGGAGTCGAAAAACTGTTTTTT.

The chain is built from TRBV5-1 and TRBJ1-6; the D gene is possibly TRBD1 (5 bases). The V end was cut by 0 bases, the J end by 10 bases, with 17 bases between. Germline lookup yields CDR1 SGHRS and CDR2 YFSETQ. The CDR3 contains 16 residues. CDR3 nucleotide sequence: TGCGCCAGCAGCTTGGATGGTGCCCTGAGGGGCTCACCCCTCCACTTT. Its translation: CASSLDGALRGSPLHF. The whole variable domain, remainder taken from reference TRBV5-1 and TRBJ1-6, is KAGVTQTPRYLIKTRGQQVTLSCSPISGHRSVSWYQQTPGQGLQFLFEYFSETQRNKGNFPGRFSGRQFSNSRSEMNVSTLELGDSALYLCASSLDGALRGSPLHFGNGTRLTVT.

V and J are TRBV6-5 and TRBJ2-1; a possible D gene is TRBD1 (5 bases). The V and J ends lost 6 bases and 1 base respectively, with 10 bases between them. CDR1 and CDR2 from the germline V gene are MNHEY and SVGAGI. CDR3 length: 14 residues. The CDR3 nucleotides are TGTGCCAGCAGCCTCCCAGGGTCCTACAATGAGCAGTTCTTC. Translated, it gives CASSLPGSYNEQFF.

The chain uses TRBV7-3 and TRBJ2-2; 9 bases agree with TRBD1. Germline V gene lookup returns CDR1 SGHTA and CDR2 FQGTGA. There are 18 residues in the CDR3. Germline trimming cut 5 bases from V and 5 bases from J; bases unmatched to any gene: 15. The CDR3 loop reads CASSPEGQGLGGTGELFF. CDR3 DNA: TGTGCCAGCAGCCCAGAGGGACAGGGTCTAGGAGGAACCGGGGAGCTGTTTTTT. The variable domain in full, completed from reference TRBV7-3 and TRBJ2-2, reads GAGVSQTPSNKVTEKGKYVELRCDPISGHTALYWYRQSLGQGPEFLIYFQGTGAADDSGLPNDRFFAVRPEGSVSTLKIQRTERGDSAVYLCASSPEGQGLGGTGELFFGEGSRLTVL.

The chain joins TRBV11-2 to TRBJ1-2; D gene unclear. CDR1 and CDR2 (germline): SGHAT, FQNNGV. This CDR3 contains 14 residues. V dropped 0 bases and J dropped 3 bases, with 8 bases sitting between them. CDR3 residues: CASSLDRWDYGYTF. DNA for the CDR3: TGTGCCAGCAGCTTAGATCGGTGGGACTATGGCTACACCTTC.

This chain uses TRBV5-1 with TRBJ2-1; 9 bases agree with TRBD2. V dropped 0 bases and J dropped 8; count of bases not matched to a gene: 9. Germline V lookup: CDR1 SGHRS, CDR2 YFSETQ. The CDR3 length is 16 residues. The CDR3 coding sequence is TGCGCCAGCAGCTTGGGGGAGTCAGGACTAGCGTATGAGCAGTTCTTC. Its translation: CASSLGESGLAYEQFF. The whole variable domain, filled in from reference TRBV5-1 and TRBJ2-1, reads KAGVTQTPRYLIKTRGQQVTLSCSPISGHRSVSWYQQTPGQGLQFLFEYFSETQRNKGNFPGRFSGRQFSNSRSEMNVSTLELGDSALYLCASSLGESGLAYEQFFGPGTRLTVL.

This clone occurred once. The chain recombines TRBV30 with TRBJ1-2; D remains unclear. The length of the CDR3 is 12 residues. Trimming took off 3 bases at V and 9 bases at J, with 14 bases between the two ends. Germline V CDR1 and CDR2: GTSNPN, SVGIG (reference sequence). The CDR3 is CAWSREEGSYTF. CDR3 sequence (DNA): TGTGCCTGGAGCCGAGAGGAGGGAAGCTACACCTTC.

The chain combines TRBV19 with TRBJ1-5; D possibly corresponds to TRBD1 (5 bases). The CDR3 is 13 amino acids. From germline, CDR1 is LNHDA and CDR2 SQIVND (reference sequence). Trimming removed 5 bases at V and 5 bases at J, with 10 bases between. CDR3 sequence reads: CASSWGVDQPQHF. The CDR3 coding sequence is TGTGCCAGTAGTTGGGGGGTCGATCAGCCCCAGCATTTT.

This clone was picked up one time. CDR3 bases: TGTGCCAGCAGCGGTGGGATCGGCAATCAGCCCCAGCATTTT. Translation gives CASSGGIGNQPQHF. The rearrangement uses TRBV7-9 and TRBJ1-5; D call uncertain. The CDR3 loop spans 14 amino acids. Germline V gives CDR1 SEHNR, CDR2 FQNEAQ (reference sequence). V lost 5 bases and J 2 bases, leaving 10 bases between the germline ends.